A selection of T cell receptor beta chains follows, all from one sample in a study of blood T cell repertoires in COVID-19. TCRdb's table, derived via immunoSEQ multiplex PCR, lists solely in-frame clones and lacks some. The sample has more than 95,000 clones, 65% to 80% seen once; the top ten hold 5% to 7.5%. Material for sequencing was peripheral blood. Source of these receptors: a man between 65 and 80 years old with acute or convalescent COVID-19. Each CDR3 is given with its conserved first and last residue. D genes are given only for firm matches. Rows give clone size only sometimes, using once, few, many, or a class for an expanded clone.

>TRBD1|TRBV5-1|-|TRBJ2-1
CASSPQGSFYNEQFF
TGCGCCAGCAGCCCACAGGGGAGCTTTTACAATGAGCAGTTCTTC
>-|TRBV28|once|TRBJ2-3
CASSPEGRATDTQYF
TGTGCCAGCTCCCCCGAAGGCAGGGCCACAGATACGCAGTATTTT
>TRBD2|TRBV7-3|-|TRBJ2-1
CASSPQAGSNNEQFF
TGTGCCAGCAGCCCGCAAGCGGGGTCCAACAATGAGCAGTTCTTC
>-|TRBV24-1|-|TRBJ2-2
CATGRATGELFF
TGTGCCACCGGCAGGGCAACCGGGGAGCTGTTTTTT
>TRBD1|TRBV3-1/TRBV3-2|-|TRBJ2-7
CASSHHGQGPEQYF
TGTGCCAGCAGCCACCACGGACAGGGTCCCGAGCAGTACTTC
>TRBD1|TRBV18|-|TRBJ2-1
CASYRDRDVNEQFF
TGTGCCAGCTACCGGGACAGGGACGTTAATGAGCAGTTCTTC
>-|TRBV6-5|-|TRBJ1-1
CASSLRTVNTEAFF
TGTGCCAGCAGCCTTAGGACAGTGAACACTGAAGCTTTCTTT
>-|TRBV29-1|-|TRBJ1-1
CSSVGGAYLTTEAFF
TGCAGCAGCGTTGGGGGGGCATACTTGACCACTGAAGCTTTCTTT
>TRBD1|TRBV7-9|-|TRBJ2-7
CASSLSLGQGAGEQYF
TGTGCCAGCAGCTTAAGTCTCGGGCAGGGGGCCGGTGAGCAGTACTTC
>-|TRBV6-5|once|TRBJ1-1
CASSRGGVSEAFF
TGTGCCAGCAGTAGGGGGGGCGTTTCTGAAGCTTTCTTT
>TRBD1|TRBV2|-|TRBJ1-1
CASNVGQANTEAFF
TGTGCCAGCAATGTGGGACAGGCGAACACTGAAGCTTTCTTT
>TRBD2|TRBV19|-|TRBJ2-1
CASSIQRSGRDEYEQFF
TGTGCCAGTAGTATTCAACGTAGCGGGAGGGATGAATATGAGCAGTTCTTC
>-|TRBV5-1|-|TRBJ1-1
CASSSLTTSNTEAFF
TGCGCCAGCAGCTCCCTTACGACAAGCAACACTGAAGCTTTCTTT
>TRBD1|TRBV9|-|TRBJ2-1
CASSLGQGDNEQFF
TGTGCCAGCAGCCTCGGACAGGGGGACAATGAGCAGTTCTTC
>TRBD2|TRBV7-2|-|TRBJ2-1
CASRDSGRSSYNEQFF
TGTGCCAGCAGAGATAGCGGGAGGAGCTCCTACAATGAGCAGTTCTTC
>-|TRBV7-6|once|TRBJ1-5
CASSLGTADSNQPQHF
TGTGCCAGCAGCTTAGGAACGGCGGATAGCAATCAGCCCCAGCATTTT
>-|TRBV2|few|TRBJ1-5
CASSYARGSNQPQHF
TGTGCCAGCAGTTACGCCCGGGGGAGCAATCAGCCCCAGCATTTT
>-|TRBV21-1|-|TRBJ2-1
CASSPRLVFRNEQFF
TGTGCCAGCAGCCCCAGGCTGGTGTTTAGGAATGAGCAGTTCTTC
>-|TRBV4-1|-|TRBJ2-3
CASSQQAGPDTQYF
TGCGCCAGCAGCCAACAAGCGGGCCCAGATACGCAGTATTTT
>-|TRBV18|-|TRBJ1-5
CASSPGRLNQPQHF
TGTGCCAGCTCACCAGGCAGACTTAATCAGCCCCAGCATTTT
>-|TRBV4-3|-|TRBJ2-3
CASSQGAGTSTDTQYF
TGCGCCAGCAGCCAAGGGGCAGGAACTAGCACAGATACGCAGTATTTT
>TRBD2|TRBV11-1|-|TRBJ2-7
CASSYLPPGRAGEQYF
TGTGCCAGCAGCTACCTCCCGCCTGGGAGGGCCGGCGAGCAGTACTTC
>TRBD1|TRBV11-2|-|TRBJ1-1
CASSLVSTGGTEAFF
TGTGCCAGCAGCTTAGTTTCTACAGGGGGCACTGAAGCTTTCTTT
>TRBD1|TRBV15|-|TRBJ1-1
CATSRWTGRNTEAFF
TGTGCCACCAGCAGATGGACAGGACGGAACACTGAAGCTTTCTTT
>-|TRBV19|-|TRBJ1-1
CASSITGWSIEAFF
TGTGCCAGTAGTATAACCGGATGGAGCATTGAAGCTTTCTTT
>-|TRBV24-1|few|TRBJ2-1
CATSEGGDNEQFF
TGTGCCACCAGCGAAGGAGGGGACAATGAGCAGTTCTTC
>TRBD2|TRBV7-3|-|TRBJ2-7
CASSLAGGTGSYEQYF
TGTGCCAGCAGCTTAGCGGGGGGGACTGGCTCCTACGAGCAGTACTTC
>-|TRBV15|-|TRBJ2-2
CATSRDQVTGELFF
TGTGCCACCAGCAGAGATCAGGTCACCGGGGAGCTGTTTTTT
>-|TRBV5-8|-|TRBJ1-5
CASSLAAGVLQPQHF
TGTGCCAGCAGCTTGGCAGCAGGGGTTCTGCAGCCCCAGCATTTT
>-|TRBV18|-|TRBJ2-5
CASSPGGQETQYF
TGTGCCAGCTCACCGGGGGGCCAAGAGACCCAGTACTTC
>-|TRBV29-1|few|TRBJ1-1
CSADRFDTEAFF
TGCAGCGCTGACAGGTTTGACACTGAAGCTTTCTTT
>TRBD1|TRBV18|-|TRBJ2-5
CASSPTGGEETQYF
TGTGCCAGCTCACCGACAGGGGGCGAGGAGACCCAGTACTTC
>TRBD2|TRBV19|few|TRBJ2-1
CATTLAGGGNEQFF
TGTGCCACTACCCTAGCGGGGGGTGGCAATGAGCAGTTCTTC
>-|TRBV4-2|once|TRBJ1-5
CASSQAQNQPQHF
TGTGCCAGCAGCCAAGCCCAGAATCAGCCCCAGCATTTT
>TRBD1|TRBV9|few|TRBJ1-2
CASSDHLTGTYGYTF
TGTGCCAGCAGCGACCACCTGACAGGGACGTATGGCTACACCTTC
>-|TRBV15|-|TRBJ1-2
CATSRDLAAEDCGYTF
TGTGCCACCAGCAGAGATTTGGCAGCCGAGGACTGTGGCTACACCTTC
>TRBD1|TRBV19|-|TRBJ1-2
CASSNRDRYGYTF
TGTGCCAGTAGCAACCGGGACAGGTATGGCTACACCTTC
>-|TRBV4-2|-|TRBJ2-2
CASSQLFQGGNTGELFF
TGTGCCAGCAGCCAATTGTTCCAGGGGGGGAACACCGGGGAGCTGTTTTTT
>TRBD1|TRBV7-9|few|TRBJ1-5
CASSLGTGLRQPQHF
TGTGCCAGCAGCTTAGGGACAGGGTTGCGTCAGCCCCAGCATTTT
>-|TRBV6-5|few|TRBJ2-2
CASSYVARGNTGELFF
TGTGCCAGCAGTTACGTGGCCAGGGGGAACACCGGGGAGCTGTTTTTT
>TRBD1|TRBV19|-|TRBJ2-7
CASSMTTGQGALRYEQYF
TGTGCCAGTAGTATGACAACCGGACAGGGGGCTTTAAGGTACGAGCAGTACTTC
>-|TRBV9|-|TRBJ1-6
CASSALPNSPLHF
TGTGCCAGCAGCGCACTCCCTAACTCACCCCTCCACTTT
>-|TRBV7-5|-|TRBJ1-2
CARSTGTGVNYGYTF
TGTGCCAGAAGCACAGGGACAGGGGTTAACTATGGCTACACCTTC
>-|TRBV7-3|-|TRBJ2-7
CASSLMSREEQYF
TGTGCCAGCAGCTTAATGAGCCGGGAGGAGCAGTACTTC
>TRBD2|TRBV19|-|TRBJ2-2
CASSPGLALTGELFF
TGTGCCAGTAGTCCGGGACTAGCGTTGACCGGGGAGCTGTTTTTT
>-|TRBV28|-|TRBJ1-1
CASSLYKFTEAFF
TGTGCCAGCAGTTTATACAAATTCACTGAAGCTTTCTTT
>TRBD2|TRBV19|-|TRBJ2-2
CASYSGGRGGELFF
TGTGCCAGTTATAGCGGGGGCCGTGGCGGGGAGCTGTTTTTT
>-|TRBV9|-|TRBJ1-2
CASSPVRAAYGYTF
TGTGCCAGCAGCCCTGTGAGGGCCGCCTATGGCTACACCTTC